Shown below are 27 T cell receptor beta chains from a single sample sequenced in a study of graft-versus-host responses after intestinal transplantation. Only in-frame clones appear in the TCRdb table, and some are missing; sequencing was by immunoSEQ multiplex PCR. This table has more than 70,000 clones, 85% to 95% appearing once. For these receptors, no antigen is known. The starting material was unstimulated CD8+ T cells sorted from spleen or lymph node cells, obtained before transplant. These receptors originate from a human donor who was the organ donor for an intestinal transplant.

The J gene is TRBJ1-5, the V gene TRBV30, with 7 bases that match TRBD1. The CDR3 spans 15 residues. Per germline, CDR1 GTSNPN and CDR2 SVGIG (reference sequence). The ends lost 2 bases at V and 0 bases at J; junction bases unmatched: 4. The CDR3 region is CAWSLGQASNQPQHF. DNA of the CDR3: TGTGCCTGGAGTTTAGGACAGGCTAGCAATCAGCCCCAGCATTTT. Full variable domain (outside the CDR3, taken from reference TRBV30 and TRBJ1-5): SQTIHQWPATLVQPVGSPLSLECTVEGTSNPNLYWYRQAAGRGLQLLFYSVGIGQISSEVPQNLSASRPQDRQFILSSKKLLLSDSGFYLCAWSLGQASNQPQHFGDGTRLSIL.

The chain uses TRBV6-6 and TRBJ1-5; D gene ambiguous. The CDR3 is 13 amino acids. Germline V gives CDR1 MNHNY, CDR2 SVGAGI (reference sequence). Trimming took off 2 bases at V and 3 bases at J, with 5 bases between the two ends. CDR3 nucleotides: TGTGCCAGCAGTTACACTAACAATCAGCCCCAGCATTTT. Protein sequence: CASSYTNNQPQHF.

The genes are TRBV7-3 and TRBJ1-2; 7 bases match TRBD1. The V gene's germline CDR1 is SGHTA and CDR2 FQGTGA. The V and J ends lost 4 bases and 6 bases, in that order; junction bases with no gene match: 11. The CDR3 spans 15 residues. CDR3 sequence: CASSSTLTGKDGYTF. The CDR3, as DNA: TGTGCCAGCAGCTCCACGCTGACAGGGAAGGATGGCTACACCTTC.

This clone showed up just once. The chain recombines TRBV4-2 with TRBJ2-7; 8 bases are shared with TRBD1. With V trimmed by 1 base and J by 4 bases, 3 bases remained unmatched. Germline-derived CDR1 and CDR2 are LGHNA and YNFKEQ. This CDR3 spans 14 amino acids. CDR3 sequence: CASSQGTGWYEQYF. The CDR3 DNA is TGTGCCAGCAGCCAAGGGACAGGGTGGTACGAGCAGTACTTC.

The chain has TRBV4-2 and TRBJ1-2; no clear D. The germline gives CDR1 LGHNA, CDR2 YNFKEQ. V lost 1 base to trimming and J lost 0 bases, with 15 bases between them. This CDR3 is built from 17 residues. This CDR3 is CASSQVPERVTNYGYTF. CDR3 sequence (DNA): TGTGCCAGCAGCCAAGTCCCAGAACGGGTCACTAACTATGGCTACACCTTC.

The chain uses TRBV7-2 and TRBJ2-7, with TRBD2 matching 11 bases. Germline CDR1 reads SGHTA; CDR2 reads FQGNSA. The CDR3 loop spans 16 amino acids. V gave up 5 bases and J gave up 2 bases; unmatched junction bases: 8. CDR3 in DNA: TGTGCCAGCAGCACTTTTAGCGGGGGGGCCCCCTACGAGCAGTACTTC. It is translated as CASSTFSGGAPYEQYF. The whole variable domain, remainder taken from reference TRBV7-2 and TRBJ2-7, is GAGVSQSPSNKVTEKGKDVELRCDPISGHTALYWYRQSLGQGLEFLIYFQGNSAPDKSGLPSDRFSAERTGGSVSTLTIQRTQQEDSAVYLCASSTFSGGAPYEQYFGPGTRLTVT.

This sequence joins TRBV11-1 and TRBJ2-5; 7 bases map to TRBD1. The J segment lost 5 bases and the V segment lost 5 bases, leaving 11 bases of the junction unmatched. This CDR3 region has 15 residues. The V gene's germline CDR1 is SGHAT and CDR2 FQDESV (reference sequence). As DNA, the CDR3 is TGTGCCAGCAGCCCGAGGACAGGAGGAGTGGAGACCCAGTACTTC. Its protein product is CASSPRTGGVETQYF.

V gene TRBV5-6 combines with J gene TRBJ1-6, with D unresolved. Germline lookup yields CDR1 SGHDT and CDR2 YYEEEE. V was clipped by 4 bases and J by 0 bases, with 8 bases between them. The CDR3 runs 15 residues. The CDR3 sequence: CASSPTSSYNSPLHF. In nucleotides, the CDR3 is TGTGCCAGCAGCCCCACGAGCTCCTATAATTCACCCCTCCACTTT.

The V and J genes are TRBV6-4 and TRBJ2-1, with D perhaps matching TRBD2 (6 bases). Germline V CDR1 and CDR2: MRHNA, SNTAGT. CDR3 size: 12 residues. Trimming pared 2 bases from V and 15 bases from J, leaving 14 bases between. The CDR3 DNA is TGTGCCAGCAGTGACGCCGGGGGATACTTGTTCTTC. As protein: CASSDAGGYLFF.

CDR3 loop: CASSLQGSSNEQYF. The DNA for the CDR3 is TGTGCCAGCAGTCTACAGGGTTCGTCTAACGAGCAGTACTTC. The chain has TRBV27 and TRBJ2-7, with D possibly TRBD1 on 6 matching bases. The CDR3 has 14 amino acids. Germline-derived CDR1 and CDR2 are MNHEY and SMNVEV (reference sequence). Deletions cut 5 bases from V and 5 bases from J, with 16 bases between.

Notes on this clone: Germline and junction disagree at one end, which may indicate a read error. This CDR3 is also generated by other DNA sequences in the sample. This chain connects TRBV27 to TRBJ1-1; D is perhaps TRBD1 (6 bases). Looked up from germline, CDR1 is MNHEY and CDR2 is SMNVEV (reference sequence). The CDR3 has 15 amino acids. DNA of the CDR3: TGTGCTAGCAGTCCCAGGGGAGGGGGGTACACTGAAGCTTTCTTT. This sequence encodes CASSPRGGGYTEAFF.

The chain employs TRBV10-2 and TRBJ1-2, with 9 bases fitting TRBD1. V was pared by 6 bases and J by 6 bases, with 11 bases of the junction left unmatched. This CDR3 is 15 amino acids long. Germline V CDR1 and CDR2: WSHSY, SAAADI. CDR3 bases: TGCGCCAGCAGCGAGCACAGGGGGCACCCGAATGGCTACACCTTC. It codes for CASSEHRGHPNGYTF.

The chain is built from TRBV5-4 and TRBJ2-7; 7 bases are a match to TRBD1. Trimming took 4 bases from V and 4 from J; bases not matched to a gene: 5. This CDR3 has 13 residues. Looked up from germline, CDR1 is SGHNT and CDR2 is YYREEE (reference sequence). Here the CDR3 reads CASSGPGGYEQYF. For the CDR3, the DNA is TGTGCCAGCAGCGGTCCAGGGGGATACGAGCAGTACTTC.

This rearrangement joins TRBV6-5 to TRBJ2-1; 8 bases are a match to TRBD2. Germline CDR1 and CDR2: MNHEY and SVGAGI. This CDR3 has 15 amino acids. V was pared by 5 bases and J by 4 bases, with 7 bases of the junction left unmatched. The DNA for the CDR3 is TGTGCCAGCAGTGGGGGAGTAGCGGGGTACAATGAGCAGTTCTTC. It encodes CASSGGVAGYNEQFF.

The V gene is TRBV6-5, the J gene TRBJ2-7; 7 bases align to TRBD1. V trimming: 2 bases; J trimming: 2 bases; junction bases outside the gene matches: 6. This CDR3 is built from 15 residues. Germline V gene data show CDR1 as MNHEY and CDR2 as SVGAGI. DNA of the CDR3: TGTGCCAGCAGTTACGACGGGACAGCAGCCTACGAGCAGTACTTC. This translates into CASSYDGTAAYEQYF.

CDR3 nucleotide sequence: TGTGCCAGCAGCGTAACTCATAGCGGCCGCTACTACGAGCAGTACTTC. It codes for CASSVTHSGRYYEQYF. The chain is built from TRBV9 and TRBJ2-7; the D gene is possibly TRBD2 (6 bases). Trimming took off 1 base at V and 3 bases at J, with 17 bases between the two ends. Germline V gene lookup returns CDR1 SGDLS and CDR2 YYNGEE. The CDR3 sequence is 16 residues long.

This rearrangement joins TRBV4-3 to TRBJ2-2; the match to TRBD1 covers 10 bases. V shed 3 bases and J 8 bases; nucleotides not matched to a gene: 6. CDR1 and CDR2 from the germline V gene are LGHNA and YSLEER. The CDR3 extends over 15 amino acids. The CDR3 nucleotides read TGCGCCAGCAGCCACGCGACAGGGGGCGGGGGGGAGCTGTTTTTT. Encoded protein: CASSHATGGGGELFF.

The CDR3 nucleotides read TGTGCCAGCAGCCAAGTCAGGGTTGAGCAGTACTTC. It encodes CASSQVRVEQYF. V and J are TRBV4-2 and TRBJ2-7; D possibly corresponds to TRBD1 (5 bases). Germline lookup yields CDR1 LGHNA and CDR2 YNFKEQ. This CDR3 region has 12 residues. Trimming left V 1 base short and J 7 bases short, with 8 bases between.

The chain carries TRBV29-1 and TRBJ2-7; D uncertain. Germline CDR1 reads SQVTM; CDR2 reads ANQGSEA. The CDR3 covers 12 residues. V was shortened by 3 bases and J by 0 bases, with 6 bases between the two germline ends. This CDR3 is CSVDYGSYEQYF. As DNA, the CDR3 is TGCAGCGTTGACTACGGCTCCTACGAGCAGTACTTC.

This chain connects TRBV5-1 to TRBJ2-7; a possible D gene is TRBD2 (5 bases). This CDR3 has 12 residues. Germline CDR1 and CDR2: SGHRS and YFSETQ. V lost 4 bases, J lost 4 bases, and 9 bases lay in between. The DNA for the CDR3 is TGCGCCAGCAGCACTAGGACGTACGAGCAGTACTTC. This translates into CASSTRTYEQYF.

This chain uses TRBV27 with TRBJ2-1; TRBD1 aligns across 8 bases. The germline V gene has CDR1 MNHEY and CDR2 SMNVEV (reference sequence). The CDR3 is 12 residues long. Trimming cost V 8 bases and J 7 bases; bases outside gene matches: 4. This chain's CDR3 is CASQGAHNEQFF. CDR3 DNA: TGTGCCAGCCAGGGGGCGCATAATGAGCAGTTCTTC.

The gene calls are TRBV9 and TRBJ2-1; D possibly corresponds to TRBD1 (6 bases). CDR1 is SGDLS and CDR2 is YYNGEE in the germline V gene. Deletions cut 3 bases from V and 4 bases from J, with 14 bases between. This CDR3 region has 15 residues. The DNA for the CDR3 is TGTGCCAGCAGCGCGACCGGGACATTATACAATGAGCAGTTCTTC. Translating gives CASSATGTLYNEQFF.

The gene calls are TRBV2 and TRBJ2-7; perhaps TRBD1 as D (6 bases). CDR1 is SNHLY, CDR2 FYNNEI, per germline. This CDR3 is built from 14 residues. Between the trimmed V and J ends, which lost 8 bases and 0 bases, there was a span of 14 bases. DNA for the CDR3: TGTGCCAGCCAGGACAGTCCGAGCTCCTACGAGCAGTACTTC. This translates into CASQDSPSSYEQYF.

The gene calls are TRBV4-2 and TRBJ2-1; 10 nucleotides line up with TRBD2. Germline V gene lookup returns CDR1 LGHNA and CDR2 YNFKEQ. J gave up 1 base and V 1 base, and 13 bases lay outside the gene matches. This CDR3 region has 20 residues. Here the CDR3 reads CASSQGATLLAGGSYNEQFF. CDR3 sequence (DNA): TGTGCCAGCAGCCAAGGTGCGACGTTATTAGCGGGGGGATCCTACAATGAGCAGTTCTTC.

The chain couples TRBV28 to TRBJ2-5, with D perhaps matching TRBD2 (7 bases). TRBJ2-7 matches the DNA end more closely, so the J call is doubtful. The length of the CDR3 is 15 residues. CDR1 is MDHEN, CDR2 SYDVKM, per germline. The DNA for the CDR3 is TGTGCCAGCAGTTTATCGGGGGGCGTCGCCTACGAGCAGTACTTC. This encodes CASSLSGGVAYEQYF.

The chain couples TRBV5-6 to TRBJ1-2; TRBD1 matches 7 bases. This CDR3 is 15 amino acids long. In germline, CDR1 is SGHDT, CDR2 YYEEEE. With V trimmed by 3 bases and J by 3 bases, 8 bases remained unmatched. The CDR3 DNA is TGTGCCAGCAGCTCGACAGGGATATGGGACTATGGCTACACCTTC. Translating gives CASSSTGIWDYGYTF.

The rearrangement joins TRBV15 to TRBJ2-2; TRBD2 is a possible D gene (5 bases). Trimming removed 4 bases from V and 6 bases from J, with 12 bases in between. There are 14 residues in the CDR3. In germline, CDR1 is LNHNV, CDR2 YYDKDF (reference sequence). Here the CDR3 DNA reads TGTGCCACCAGCAAGAACGGGGTGGCCGGGGAGCTGTTTTTT. Protein product: CATSKNGVAGELFF.